The following is a T cell receptor beta chain sequence with its context. Its antigen is as yet unknown. The data were taken from a study of beta chain features in type 1 diabetes. Overall study results and limits: There were fewer insertions and more deletions at the VDJ junctions of type 1 diabetes patients.

Expressed TCRB transcripts were sequenced, since all the RNA that had been isolated was reverse transcribed. Sequenced by immunoSEQ multiplex PCR; TCRdb stores in-frame clones only, minus some. Counted here are about 150,000 clones, approximately 10% occurring once; the ten biggest clones make up roughly 2%. The sequence was obtained from a man between 18 and 29 years old in good health. Sequencing input: central memory CD4+ T cells from blood.

The CDR3 is CASSSTLGQGRYYGYTF. In nucleotides, the CDR3 is TGCGCCAGCAGCTCCACTCTAGGACAGGGGAGGTACTATGGCTACACCTTC. The chain recombines TRBV5-1 with TRBJ1-2; 9 positions agree with TRBD1. CDR1 is SGHRS and CDR2 is YFSETQ in the germline V gene. With 3 bases clipped from V and 3 bases from J, the junction kept 12 bases outside the gene matches. The CDR3 extends over 17 amino acids.